The 21 T cell receptor beta chains below were found in one sample sequenced in a study of blood T cell repertoires in COVID-19. Using immunoSEQ multiplex PCR, the repertoire was profiled, and TCRdb retains in-frame clones only, with some absent. The sample holds roughly 190,000 clones; 65% to 90% are singletons and the top ten take 5.2%. The sequenced sample consisted of PBMCs or T cells enriched from blood (not recorded which). All receptors derive from a woman aged 60 to 75 with acute COVID-19.

The chain joins TRBV3-1 (or the pseudogene TRBV3-2) to TRBJ2-3; 10 bases map to TRBD2. The CDR3 consists of 18 residues. The junction had 8 bases not matched to a gene; V was cut back by 0 bases and J by 2 bases. CDR1 and CDR2 (germline): LGHDT, YNNKEL (reference sequence). The chain's CDR3 is CASSQELAGATLTDTQYF. Written as DNA, the CDR3 is TGTGCCAGCAGCCAAGAGCTAGCGGGGGCTACCCTCACAGATACGCAGTATTTT.

The chain couples TRBV10-3 to TRBJ2-3, with 10 bases matching TRBD1. Germline V gives CDR1 ENHRY, CDR2 SYGVKD. This CDR3 spans 15 amino acids. V gave up 6 bases and J gave up 4 bases; unmatched junction bases: 7. CDR3 sequence reads: CAIRKDRGNPDTQYF. CDR3 bases: TGTGCCATCAGGAAGGACAGGGGGAATCCAGATACGCAGTATTTT.

The V call is TRBV5-4, the J call TRBJ1-2; possibly TRBD1 for D (6 bases). Germline V gives CDR1 SGHNT, CDR2 YYREEE (reference sequence). This CDR3 region has 15 residues. Trimming removed 0 bases at V and 3 bases at J, with 12 bases between. CDR3 loop: CASSLAPGTHYGYTF. CDR3 DNA: TGTGCCAGCAGCTTGGCCCCCGGGACACACTATGGCTACACCTTC.

This sequence joins TRBV6-2 or TRBV6-3 and TRBJ1-5; D perhaps matches TRBD1 (6 bases). V lost 0 bases to trimming and J lost 7 bases, with 10 bases between them. The germline V gene encodes CDR1 MNHEY and CDR2 SVGEGT. The CDR3 extends over 14 amino acids. The CDR3 is CASSYSGGLQPQHF. CDR3 nucleotide sequence: TGTGCCAGCAGTTACTCTGGGGGCCTACAGCCCCAGCATTTT.

V and J are TRBV9 and TRBJ1-1, with D tentatively TRBD1 (6 bases). This CDR3 has 14 residues. Germline CDR1 SGDLS, CDR2 YYNGEE. V was pared by 2 bases and J by 1 base, with 9 bases between. CDR3 sequence reads: CASSVETGNTEAFF. DNA of the CDR3: TGTGCCAGCAGCGTCGAGACAGGGAACACTGAAGCTTTCTTT.

The J gene is TRBJ2-5, the V gene TRBV6-2 or TRBV6-3, with a possible D match to TRBD1 (5 bases). The CDR3 length is 14 residues. Germline V gene lookup returns CDR1 MNHEY and CDR2 SVGEGT. V was trimmed by 2 bases and J by 5 bases, leaving 12 bases between them. CDR3 loop: CASSYIAGSETQYF. The CDR3 DNA follows: TGTGCCAGCAGTTACATCGCAGGGTCGGAGACCCAGTACTTC.

The V call is TRBV28, the J call TRBJ1-1; TRBD1 might be the D (6 bases). This CDR3 is 14 amino acids long. The V end lost 2 bases, the J end lost 6 bases, and 13 bases lay between the germline ends. Germline-derived CDR1 and CDR2 are MDHEN and SYDVKM. CDR3 DNA sequence: TGTGCCAGCAGTTTACAGCGACAGGTCTCTGAAGCTTTCTTT. This codes for CASSLQRQVSEAFF. The whole variable domain, remainder taken from reference TRBV28 and TRBJ1-1, is DVKVTQSSRYLVKRTGEKVFLECVQDMDHENMFWYRQDPGLGLRLIYFSYDVKMKEKGDIPEGYSVSREKKERFSLILESASTNQTSMYLCASSLQRQVSEAFFGQGTRLTVV.

Only one count was recorded for this clone. The chain combines TRBV7-2 with TRBJ2-7; D is uncertain. Trimming pared 1 base from V and 5 bases from J, leaving 15 bases between. Germline loops: CDR1 SGHTA, CDR2 FQGNSA. The CDR3 is made up of 15 amino acids. This CDR3 reads CASSLGLDRSHEQYF. The CDR3 bases are TGTGCCAGCAGCTTAGGTCTAGATAGAAGCCACGAGCAGTACTTC.

The V gene is TRBV4-3, the J gene TRBJ2-6; 8 positions match TRBD1. This CDR3 comprises 16 residues. Looked up from germline, CDR1 is LGHNA and CDR2 is YSLEER. V dropped 6 bases and J dropped 0; count of bases not matched to a gene: 4. The CDR3 nucleotides are TGCGCCAGCAGGCCAGGGGGCTTCTCTGGGGCCAACGTCCTGACTTTC. It is translated as CASRPGGFSGANVLTF.

This chain connects TRBV30 to TRBJ1-6, with TRBD1 matching over 10 bases. V dropped 5 bases and J dropped 3; count of bases not matched to a gene: 7. Germline-derived CDR1 and CDR2 are GTSNPN and SVGIG (reference sequence). This CDR3 is built from 16 residues. The CDR3 reads CAWGQDRGNYNSPLHF. The DNA for the CDR3 is TGTGCCTGGGGGCAGGACAGGGGGAACTATAATTCACCCCTCCACTTT.

The chain has TRBV7-2 and TRBJ1-4, with a possible D match to TRBD1 (6 bases). The germline V gene has CDR1 SGHTA and CDR2 FQGNSA. This CDR3 comprises 15 residues. V dropped 3 bases and J dropped 7 bases, with 15 bases sitting between them. The CDR3 DNA reads TGTGCCAGCAGCTTTGGGGGGGCGAGGGGTGAAAAACTGTTTTTT. Protein: CASSFGGARGEKLFF.

The V and J genes are TRBV6-1 and TRBJ2-3; 10 bases are a match to TRBD2. V lost 0 bases to trimming and J lost 6 bases; unmatched junction nucleotides: 3. CDR1 is MNHNS and CDR2 is SASEGT in the germline V gene. The length of the CDR3 is 15 residues. CDR3 DNA sequence: TGTGCCAGCAGTGAAGCGCCGGGACTAGCGGATACGCAGTATTTT. This codes for CASSEAPGLADTQYF.

The V call is TRBV27, the J call TRBJ2-1; 7 nucleotides line up with TRBD2. The CDR3 contains 15 residues. The V and J ends lost 10 bases and 1 base, in that order; junction bases with no gene match: 10. Germline lookup yields CDR1 MNHEY and CDR2 SMNVEV (reference sequence). CDR3 sequence (DNA): TGTGCCACTAGGAGTTGGGGGGGATCCTACAATGAGCAGTTCTTC. It is translated as CATRSWGGSYNEQFF.

The V and J genes are TRBV7-2 and TRBJ2-3; TRBD2 agrees at 7 bases. Germline CDR1 and CDR2: SGHTA and FQGNSA. The J segment lost 0 bases and the V segment lost 5 bases, leaving 8 bases of the junction unmatched. The CDR3 contains 16 residues. The CDR3 loop is CASSARSGLSTDTQYF. CDR3 nucleotides: TGTGCCAGCAGCGCACGTAGCGGGCTTAGCACAGATACGCAGTATTTT.

The chain carries TRBV25-1 and TRBJ2-1; perhaps TRBD2 as D (6 bases). In germline, CDR1 is MGHDK, CDR2 SYGVNS. Trimming took 3 bases from V and 7 from J, leaving 16 bases between them. The CDR3 extends over 15 amino acids. In DNA form, the CDR3 reads TGTGCCAGCAGTGAGGAGGGGAAAGGACGGAATGAGCAGTTCTTC. Translated: CASSEEGKGRNEQFF.

The V and J genes are TRBV19 and TRBJ1-6, with no clear D. Trimming took 8 bases from V and 8 from J, leaving 13 bases between them. The CDR3 is 13 amino acids. Germline loops: CDR1 LNHDA, CDR2 SQIVND (reference sequence). The CDR3 DNA reads as TGTGCCAGTCATCCCAGGTGGGATTCACCCCTCCACTTT. This codes for CASHPRWDSPLHF.

There are a few counts of this clone. This chain uses TRBV9 with TRBJ2-1; possibly TRBD1 for D (7 bases). V lost 3 bases to trimming and J lost 7 bases, with 17 bases between them. CDR1 is SGDLS, CDR2 YYNGEE, per germline. This CDR3 contains 15 residues. The CDR3 loop is CASSADRARGNEQFF. For the CDR3, the DNA is TGTGCCAGCAGCGCCGACAGGGCCCGGGGGAATGAGCAGTTCTTC.

This clone was seen a few times. The V and J genes are TRBV30 and TRBJ1-1, with D possibly matching TRBD1 (5 bases). CDR1 is GTSNPN, CDR2 SVGIG, per germline (reference sequence). The CDR3 is 13 residues long. Between the trimmed V and J ends, which lost 4 bases and 0 bases, there was a span of 9 bases. In DNA, the CDR3 is TGTGCCTGGACTCGGGGGATGAACACTGAAGCTTTCTTT. Translating it yields CAWTRGMNTEAFF.

V usage is TRBV4-1 and J usage is TRBJ2-7, with D perhaps matching TRBD2 (7 bases). Trimming took 1 base from V and 7 from J, leaving 11 bases between them. The CDR3 contains 13 residues. Germline CDR1 MGHRA, CDR2 YSYEKL. CDR3 sequence reads: CASSQGRGAEQYV. The CDR3 region has the DNA TGCGCCAGCAGCCAAGGCCGGGGGGCTGAGCAGTACGTC.

The rearrangement links TRBV6-2 or TRBV6-3 to TRBJ2-7; TRBD2 matches at 13 bases. Germline loops: CDR1 MNHEY, CDR2 SVGEGT. The CDR3 has 14 residues. CDR3 region: CASSTPGLAGAFSV. The CDR3 DNA reads TGTGCCAGCAGTACCCCAGGACTAGCGGGGGCTTTTTCGGTC.

This clone was detected ten times or more. Other DNA sequences in this sample translate to the same CDR3. The V gene is TRBV6-5, the J gene TRBJ1-1, with TRBD1 as a possible D gene (6 bases). Germline assignment: CDR1 MNHEY and CDR2 SVGAGI. The CDR3 runs to 13 residues. Trimming removed 6 bases from V and 5 bases from J, with 13 bases in between. The CDR3: CASSLQGRTEAFF. The CDR3 DNA reads as TGTGCCAGCAGCCTGCAGGGGCGGACTGAAGCTTTCTTT.